This T cell receptor beta chain is from a study of T cells in Graves' hyperthyroidism and ophthalmopathy. Study overall: Peripheral blood was secured at the point of initial diagnosis, before any treatment.

The germline gives CDR1 SGHTA, CDR2 FQGNSA. V was clipped by 3 bases and J by 5 bases, with 11 bases between them. This CDR3 comprises 14 residues. Template material for amplifying TCR beta CDR3 regions consisted of RNA transcripts. Using the HTBI primer set, a first-round RT-PCR was run on the TCR CDR3. MiXCR, run by TCRdb on the multiplex PCR reads, gives a single entry per CDR3 protein. The sample lists a few hundred thousand distinct CDR3 sequences; 13% to 15% were seen once. This clonotype came up many times. Sequencing input: blood. The chain joins TRBV7-2 to TRBJ2-1; D may be TRBD2 (6 bases). This TCR was recovered from a woman between 18 and 30 years old with Graves' hyperthyroidism. CDR3 sequence reads: CASSFRGADNEQFF. In DNA, the CDR3 is TGTGCCAGCAGCTTTCGCGGGGCCGACAATGAGCAGTTCTTC.